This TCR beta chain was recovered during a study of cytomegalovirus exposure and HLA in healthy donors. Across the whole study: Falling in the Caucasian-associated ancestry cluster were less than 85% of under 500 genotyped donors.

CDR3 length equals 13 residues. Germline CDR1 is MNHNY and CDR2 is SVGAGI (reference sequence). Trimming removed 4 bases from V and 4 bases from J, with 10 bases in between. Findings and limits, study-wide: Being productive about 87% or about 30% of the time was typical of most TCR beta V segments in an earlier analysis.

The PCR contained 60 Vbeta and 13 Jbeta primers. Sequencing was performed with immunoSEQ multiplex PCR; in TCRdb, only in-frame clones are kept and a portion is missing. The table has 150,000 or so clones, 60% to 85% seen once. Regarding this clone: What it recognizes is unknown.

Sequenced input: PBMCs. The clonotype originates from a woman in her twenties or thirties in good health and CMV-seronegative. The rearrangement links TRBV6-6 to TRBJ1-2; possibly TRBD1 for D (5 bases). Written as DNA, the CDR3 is TGTGCCAGCAGTTCGGGGGGGTTCTATGGCTACACCTTC. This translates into CASSSGGFYGYTF.